This record covers a single TCR beta chain. Its antigen is not known. This entry is derived from a study of cytomegalovirus exposure and HLA in healthy donors. Primers: 60 Vbeta forward and 13 Jbeta reverse. Clones were read by immunoSEQ multiplex PCR, and TCRdb kept only the in-frame ones, dropping some. The top ten hold approximately 3% of the sample, which has 50,000 to 70,000 clones, over 50% seen once. Regarding the study as a whole: Productive status was seen about 87% or about 30% of the time for most TCR beta V segments in an earlier analysis. An Asian-associated ancestry cluster reportedly showed fewer N-insertions than the approximately 700-donor mean in a later analysis. Available immune exposure information was restricted to CMV serostatus only.

The trim removed 2 bases at V and 7 bases at J, leaving 10 bases unmatched. The CDR3 runs to 16 residues. Germline-derived CDR1 and CDR2 are SNHLY and FYNNEI. Sequencing used PBMCs. V usage is TRBV2 and J usage is TRBJ1-5; 8 bases are shared with TRBD1. The sequence was obtained from a man aged 30 to 45 in good health and CMV-seronegative. The CDR3 region has the DNA TGTGCCAGCAGTGAAAGGCAGGGGGCTACTCGGCAGCCCCAGCATTTT. It yields the protein CASSERQGATRQPQHF. Supplemented by reference TRBV2 and TRBJ1-5, the full variable domain reads EPEVTQTPSHQVTQMGQEVILRCVPISNHLYFYWYRQILGQKVEFLVSFYNNEISEKSEIFDDQFSVERPDGSNFTLKIRSTKLEDSAMYFCASSERQGATRQPQHFGDGTRLSIL.